This entry lists 24 T cell receptor beta chains sequenced from one sample in a study of monozygotic twins with inflammatory bowel disease (dated by TCRdb to about 2019). Library method: 5' RACE. The instrument given in TCRdb is Illumina HiSeq 2500. Based on TCRdb reprocessing of the reads, there is one entry per CDR3 protein sequence, and DNA is missing. The sample's own table lists approximately 380,000 distinct CDR3 sequences. Just over 2.5% of the sample is taken by the ten largest. The sample consisted of blood. All receptors derive from a human donor with ulcerative colitis or Crohn's disease, or a healthy co-twin of an affected twin (not recorded which).

J is TRBJ2-7 and V is TRBV6-5; TCRdb designates TRBD1, a call that cannot be tested without DNA. CDR3 length equals 15 residues. Germline CDR1 is MNHEY and CDR2 is SVGAGI. CDR3 sequence: CASIARGRGGDEQYF.

V is TRBV4-3 and J is TRBJ1-4. Per the germline V gene, CDR1 is LGHNA and CDR2 is YSLEER. The CDR3 runs to 15 residues. The CDR3: CASSPQAISNEKLFF.

The chain employs TRBV29-1 and TRBJ2-6; TCRdb lists TRBD2, though no DNA is available to test this call. This CDR3 is 12 amino acids long. The germline V gene encodes CDR1 SQVTM and CDR2 ANQGSEA. The CDR3 loop reads CSVKPSGESAHF.

The chain links TRBV4-1 to TRBJ1-2; TCRdb calls TRBD1, which cannot be checked without DNA. CDR3 size: 18 residues. CDR1 is MGHRA, CDR2 YSYEKL, per germline. CDR3 residues: CASSQARGGLGTLYGYTF.

This chain uses TRBV19 with TRBJ2-3; TCRdb gives TRBD1 as the D gene, but with no DNA this cannot be confirmed. Germline V gene sequence: CDR1 LNHDA, CDR2 SQIVND (reference sequence). The CDR3 runs to 15 residues. The CDR3 region is CASSLGGGPLDTQYF. Full variable domain (outside the CDR3, taken from reference TRBV19 and TRBJ2-3): DGGITQSPKYLFRKEGQNVTLSCEQNLNHDAMYWYRQDPGQGLRLIYYSQIVNDFQKGDIAEGYSVSREKKESFPLTVTSAQKNPTAFYLCASSLGGGPLDTQYFGPGTRLTVL.

The rearrangement links TRBV20-1 to TRBJ1-6; the D call from TCRdb, TRBD1, cannot be confirmed without DNA. The CDR3 runs 14 residues. Per germline, CDR1 DFQATT and CDR2 SNEGSKA (reference sequence). The CDR3 is CSARGGTESPTLHF.

The CDR3 loop reads CASNRQGSIYGYTF. The chain employs TRBV25-1 and TRBJ1-2; TCRdb reports TRBD1, a call that lacks DNA to check it against. The CDR3 length is 14 residues. Germline CDR1 MGHDK, CDR2 SYGVNS.

The chain links TRBV7-2 to TRBJ1-2; lacking DNA, the TRBD1 call made by TCRdb goes unchecked. This CDR3 region has 17 residues. The germline V gene has CDR1 SGHTA and CDR2 FQGNSA. CDR3: CASSPISAGQGAQGYTF. Variable domain in full (rest from reference TRBV7-2 and TRBJ1-2): GAGVSQSPSNKVTEKGKDVELRCDPISGHTALYWYRQSLGQGLEFLIYFQGNSAPDKSGLPSDRFSAERTGGSVSTLTIQRTQQEDSAVYLCASSPISAGQGAQGYTFGSGTRLTVV.

V usage is TRBV7-9 and J usage is TRBJ2-7. The CDR3 consists of 14 residues. CDR1 is SEHNR, CDR2 FQNEAQ, per germline (reference sequence). The CDR3 reads CASSPDGNSYEQYF.

The chain recombines TRBV12-3 or TRBV12-4 with TRBJ2-7; TCRdb indicates TRBD1, and absent DNA this call remains unverified. This CDR3 has 15 amino acids. The CDR3 region is CASSIRDRYSYEQYF.

The J gene is TRBJ2-1, the V gene TRBV2. Per germline, CDR1 SNHLY and CDR2 FYNNEI. The CDR3 totals 14 residues. CDR3 amino acids: CASSESFPYNEQFF.

The J gene is TRBJ2-5, the V gene TRBV5-1; TCRdb selects TRBD1, and the lack of DNA leaves this call unchecked. The CDR3 spans 14 residues. CDR1 is SGHRS, CDR2 YFSETQ, per germline. The CDR3 sequence: CASSISQGQETQYF.

CDR3 residues: CASSAPGQGNYEQYF. This chain connects TRBV19 to TRBJ2-7; TCRdb proposes TRBD1, but this gene call is untestable without DNA. Germline assignment: CDR1 LNHDA and CDR2 SQIVND (reference sequence). This CDR3 comprises 15 residues.

The chain joins TRBV25-1 to TRBJ1-3; absent DNA, TCRdb's TRBD1 call cannot be checked. This CDR3 contains 14 residues. CDR1 is MGHDK and CDR2 is SYGVNS in the germline V gene. CDR3 residues: CASSEWGIRNTIYF.

The chain has TRBV6-5 and TRBJ2-5; as DNA is missing, the TRBD1 call by TCRdb cannot be tested. This CDR3 has 14 amino acids. Germline V CDR1 and CDR2: MNHEY, SVGAGI. The CDR3 here is CASSYEGGRKTQYF.

The chain joins TRBV29-1 to TRBJ1-1; the D gene TCRdb calls, TRBD1, cannot be checked with no DNA. Per the germline V gene, CDR1 is SQVTM and CDR2 is ANQGSEA. The CDR3 has 13 amino acids. CDR3 sequence reads: CSVGAGGNTEAFF.

The V gene is TRBV6-5, the J gene TRBJ2-1; as DNA is missing, the TRBD1 call by TCRdb cannot be tested. The CDR3 length is 15 residues. Germline V lookup: CDR1 MNHEY, CDR2 SVGAGI. The CDR3 protein is CASSYGQGQYNEQFF.

V gene TRBV24-1 combines with J gene TRBJ2-3; checking the TCRdb D call of TRBD1 is not possible without DNA. The CDR3 totals 12 residues. Per the germline V gene, CDR1 is KGHDR and CDR2 is SFDVKD. CDR3 residues: CATGADTDTQYF.

This sequence joins TRBV14 and TRBJ1-1; TCRdb's D call, TRBD1, is unchecked because there is no DNA. Germline V gives CDR1 SGHDN, CDR2 FVKESK. CDR3 length equals 17 residues. Here the CDR3 reads CASSPQPRDSMNTEAFF.

The V and J genes are TRBV24-1 and TRBJ2-1; checking the TCRdb D call of TRBD1 is not possible without DNA. From germline, CDR1 is KGHDR and CDR2 SFDVKD. This CDR3 region has 15 residues. The CDR3 reads CATSDLHRGVDEQFF.

The chain recombines TRBV4-2 with TRBJ2-1; the D call from TCRdb, TRBD1, cannot be confirmed without DNA. The germline CDR1 and CDR2 sequences are LGHNA and YNFKEQ. The CDR3 has 15 residues. The CDR3 loop reads CASSPRGTGGDEQFF.

The gene calls are TRBV6-5 and TRBJ1-5. The CDR3 totals 15 residues. Germline V lookup: CDR1 MNHEY, CDR2 SVGAGI. The CDR3 spells CASSYSGQINQPQHF.

The V gene is TRBV12-3 or TRBV12-4, the J gene TRBJ1-1; TCRdb's assignment of TRBD1 cannot be checked, as there is no DNA. This CDR3 has 15 amino acids. The CDR3 protein is CASSVHGGERTEAFF.

The chain uses TRBV27 and TRBJ1-2; lacking DNA, the TRBD1 call made by TCRdb goes unchecked. The CDR3 sequence is 13 residues long. Germline V lookup: CDR1 MNHEY, CDR2 SMNVEV (reference sequence). The CDR3 here is CASRPDRTYGYTF.